The 16 T cell receptor beta chains below were found in one sample sequenced in a study of cytomegalovirus exposure and HLA in healthy donors. Primers: 60 Vbeta forward and 13 Jbeta reverse. Measured with immunoSEQ multiplex PCR; TCRdb has only the in-frame clones, and not every one. The table records 200,000 or so clones, more than 75% of them present only once. Material for sequencing was PBMCs. These receptor sequences come from a young woman in good health and CMV-seronegative.

The gene calls are TRBV6-1 and TRBJ1-2; 12 bases line up with TRBD1. From germline, CDR1 is MNHNS and CDR2 SASEGT. After removal of 8 bases from V and 8 bases from J, the junction contained 3 bases not matched to a gene. The CDR3 has 12 residues. The CDR3 DNA sequence: TGTGCCAGCGAGGGACAGGGGGCCGGCTACACCTTC. Translation: CASEGQGAGYTF.

The V gene is TRBV13, the J gene TRBJ1-2; no firm D call. The CDR3 is 12 amino acids. The V end was cut by 5 bases, the J end by 5 bases, with 9 bases between. Germline CDR1 is PRHDT and CDR2 is FYEKMQ (reference sequence). The CDR3 bases are TGTGCCAGCAGCATCCGAGAGTATGGCTACACCTTC. Amino acid sequence: CASSIREYGYTF.

The V and J genes are TRBV7-8 and TRBJ2-1, with a weak D call TRBD1 (5 bases). V lost 6 bases and J 0 bases, leaving 9 bases between the germline ends. The germline CDR1 and CDR2 sequences are SGHVS and FQNEAQ. CDR3 length equals 14 residues. CDR3 residues: CASSGQGSYNEQFF. In DNA, the CDR3 is TGTGCCAGCAGTGGGCAGGGCTCCTACAATGAGCAGTTCTTC.

The chain joins TRBV2 to TRBJ2-7, with D tentatively TRBD2 (5 bases). The V and J ends lost 8 bases and 3 bases respectively, with 8 bases between them. CDR1 and CDR2 from the germline V gene are SNHLY and FYNNEI. The CDR3 has 11 residues. The CDR3 nucleotides read TGTGCCAGCCGGAGGCTCTACGAGCAGTACTTC. Translating gives CASRRLYEQYF.

The rearrangement joins TRBV25-1 to TRBJ2-4, with 9 bases matching TRBD1. The V gene end was trimmed by 8 bases and the J gene end by 7 bases; junction bases not matched to a gene: 6. In germline, CDR1 is MGHDK, CDR2 SYGVNS. The CDR3 totals 13 residues. The CDR3: CASRVGTGNIQYF. As DNA, the CDR3 is TGTGCCAGCCGAGTAGGGACAGGGAACATTCAGTACTTC.

This chain uses TRBV28 with TRBJ2-6; D is unclear. The CDR3 covers 15 residues. Germline V gene lookup returns CDR1 MDHEN and CDR2 SYDVKM. Between the trimmed V and J ends, which lost 4 bases and 1 base, there was a span of 8 bases. This CDR3 reads CASSWYESGANVLTF. The CDR3 DNA reads as TGTGCCAGCAGTTGGTATGAGTCTGGGGCCAACGTCCTGACTTTC.

This CDR3 is CASSTPREQIPPNEQFF. DNA of the CDR3: TGCGCCAGCAGCACACCCCGGGAGCAGATCCCACCCAATGAGCAGTTCTTC. The rearrangement links TRBV5-1 to TRBJ2-1; D may be TRBD2 (6 bases). The length of the CDR3 is 17 residues. V dropped 4 bases and J dropped 6 bases, with 23 bases sitting between them. Germline lookup yields CDR1 SGHRS and CDR2 YFSETQ.

V gene TRBV7-2 combines with J gene TRBJ2-5; possible D gene TRBD2, 7 bases. Germline V gene lookup returns CDR1 SGHTA and CDR2 FQGNSA. Trimming removed 9 bases from V and 5 bases from J, with 13 bases in between. This CDR3 spans 12 amino acids. The CDR3 DNA is TGTGCCAGTAGGGGGGGATCGGAGACCCAGTACTTC. Translating it yields CASRGGSETQYF.

The rearrangement joins TRBV10-3 to TRBJ1-2; a possible D gene is TRBD1 (6 bases). The CDR3 totals 14 residues. Trimming shortened V by 3 bases and J by 4 bases, and 12 bases separated the two germline ends. Germline V CDR1 and CDR2: ENHRY, SYGVKD. The CDR3 region has the DNA TGTGCCATCAGTGATGGGGGCCCAATCTATGGCTACACCTTC. Protein product: CAISDGGPIYGYTF.

The V gene is TRBV5-6, the J gene TRBJ1-2; TRBD1 aligns across 7 bases. This CDR3 has 16 residues. Looked up from germline, CDR1 is SGHDT and CDR2 is YYEEEE. Trimming removed 3 bases from V and 2 bases from J; junction bases left unmatched: 10. The chain's CDR3 is CASSWGFRGQNYGYTF. The DNA for the CDR3 is TGTGCCAGCAGCTGGGGGTTTAGGGGACAGAACTATGGCTACACCTTC.

The count of this clone is one. The J gene is TRBJ2-1, the V gene TRBV6-5; 12 bases fit TRBD2. In germline, CDR1 is MNHEY, CDR2 SVGAGI. This CDR3 has 14 residues. V lost 8 bases, J lost 4 bases, and 3 bases stayed unmatched. CDR3 sequence: CASRTSGKYNEQFF. CDR3 in DNA: TGTGCCAGCCGGACTAGCGGGAAGTACAATGAGCAGTTCTTC.

The table lists this clone with a few counts. The rearrangement joins TRBV6-5 to TRBJ2-1; maybe TRBD2 (6 bases). V shed 6 bases and J shed 4 bases, with 13 bases lying between them. Germline V lookup: CDR1 MNHEY, CDR2 SVGAGI. The CDR3 is 14 amino acids. The CDR3 DNA reads as TGTGCCAGCAGGCCCGGGACTGATTACAATGAGCAGTTCTTC. Its translation is CASRPGTDYNEQFF.

On this clone itself: The sample has other DNA sequences that encode this CDR3 too. This sequence joins TRBV5-1 and TRBJ2-5; D not resolved. V lost 0 bases and J 0 bases, leaving 6 bases between the germline ends. CDR3 length: 14 residues. Germline V gene data show CDR1 as SGHRS and CDR2 as YFSETQ. The CDR3 bases are TGCGCCAGCAGCTTGGTGGCAGACCAAGAGACCCAGTACTTC. Its translation: CASSLVADQETQYF.

In DNA form, the CDR3 reads TGTGCCAGCAGCTTGGGAGGTAGCAATCAGCCCCAGCATTTT. Its translation: CASSLGGSNQPQHF. The genes are TRBV5-6 and TRBJ1-5, with D unresolved. This CDR3 has 14 amino acids. The V gene lost 0 bases and the J gene lost 0 bases, with 4 bases spanning the gap. The germline CDR1 and CDR2 sequences are SGHDT and YYEEEE.

This clone was seen only a few times. The chain has TRBV6-1 and TRBJ2-2; tentative D call: TRBD1 (6 bases). CDR3 size: 15 residues. The V end was cut by 2 bases, the J end by 6 bases, with 13 bases between. Germline loops: CDR1 MNHNS, CDR2 SASEGT. CDR3 amino acids: CASSEITGSPGELFF. The CDR3 DNA reads TGTGCCAGCAGTGAAATCACAGGGTCTCCCGGGGAGCTGTTTTTT.

The rearrangement links TRBV6-6 to TRBJ1-2; 7 positions match TRBD1. Unmatched junction bases numbered 7, after V lost 6 bases and J lost 3 bases. Germline V lookup: CDR1 MNHNY, CDR2 SVGAGI (reference sequence). The CDR3 totals 14 residues. DNA for the CDR3: TGTGCCAGCAGAGAGACAGGGCCGGACTATGGCTACACCTTC. Protein: CASRETGPDYGYTF.